The 27 T cell receptor beta chains listed next were all sequenced from one sample in a study of blood T cell repertoires in COVID-19. The assay was immunoSEQ multiplex PCR, and TCRdb's table has in-frame clones only and misses some. The repertoire holds approximately 70,000 clones, with approximately 83% as singletons. Specimen: peripheral blood. Every receptor here comes from an elderly man with active or convalescent COVID-19.

CDR3 coding DNA: TGTGCCAGCAGCCGGAAAATGACAGGGCGAAATGAGCAGTTCTTC. Translation gives CASSRKMTGRNEQFF. This chain links TRBV5-8 with TRBJ2-1, with TRBD1 identical over 7 bases. Looked up from germline, CDR1 is SGHTS and CDR2 is YDEGEE. The V segment lost 4 bases and the J segment 7 bases; nucleotides outside the gene matches: 11. The CDR3 spans 15 residues.

The CDR3 DNA is TGTGCCATATCAATTAGCGGGGGAACCTACGAGCAGTACTTC. It translates to CAISISGGTYEQYF. This sequence joins TRBV10-3 and TRBJ2-7, with TRBD2 matching over 9 bases. CDR1 ENHRY and CDR2 SYGVKD come from the germline V gene. The CDR3 runs 14 residues. V was pared by 9 bases and J by 2 bases, with 8 bases of the junction left unmatched.

The chain is built from TRBV15 and TRBJ2-2, with D hard to call. Germline assignment: CDR1 LNHNV and CDR2 YYDKDF (reference sequence). The V gene lost 0 bases and the J gene lost 7 bases, with 9 bases spanning the gap. The length of the CDR3 is 14 residues. The DNA of the CDR3 is TGTGCCACCAGCAGAGATTTGCGGTACGGGGAGCTGTTTTTT. It is translated as CATSRDLRYGELFF.

This chain connects TRBV18 to TRBJ1-1; 9 nucleotides match TRBD1. CDR3 length: 14 amino acids. Per the germline V gene, CDR1 is KGHSH and CDR2 is LQKENI. Trimming removed 6 bases from V and 1 base from J; junction bases left unmatched: 3. This CDR3 is CASSPDRGNTEAFF. CDR3 DNA: TGTGCCAGCTCTCCGGACAGGGGGAACACTGAAGCTTTCTTT.

The chain links TRBV19 to TRBJ2-7, with a weak D call TRBD1 (6 bases). CDR1 is LNHDA, CDR2 SQIVND, per germline (reference sequence). The length of the CDR3 is 15 residues. Trimming stripped 3 bases from V and 3 bases from J, with 15 bases between. CDR3: CASSIASGRGYEQYF. CDR3 DNA sequence: TGTGCCAGTAGTATCGCAAGCGGCAGGGGCTACGAGCAGTACTTC.

This rearrangement joins TRBV27 to TRBJ2-7, with 9 bases aligning to TRBD1. The CDR3 is 15 amino acids. Germline-derived CDR1 and CDR2 are MNHEY and SMNVEV (reference sequence). V lost 5 bases and J lost 6; bases outside the gene matches: 11. CDR3 in amino acids: CASSRAQGAGFEQYF. DNA for the CDR3: TGTGCCAGCAGTCGAGCACAGGGGGCGGGTTTCGAGCAGTACTTC.

The chain couples TRBV27 to TRBJ2-2; 10 bases fit TRBD2. Germline V CDR1 and CDR2: MNHEY, SMNVEV (reference sequence). V trimming: 7 bases; J trimming: 4 bases; junction bases outside the gene matches: 3. The CDR3 runs 14 residues. The chain's CDR3 is CASTLAGSTGELFF. The DNA for the CDR3 is TGTGCCAGCACACTAGCGGGAAGCACCGGGGAGCTGTTTTTT.

This clone has only one observation. This chain connects TRBV6-6 to TRBJ1-2; no clear D gene. There are 11 residues in the CDR3. Trimming cost V 6 bases and J 1 base, with 3 bases left between them. The V gene's germline CDR1 is MNHNY and CDR2 SVGAGI (reference sequence). The CDR3 is CASSYNYGYTF. CDR3 bases: TGTGCCAGCAGCTATAACTATGGCTACACCTTC.

This chain joins TRBV6-5 and TRBJ1-5; D ambiguous. The CDR3 loop spans 12 amino acids. Trimming shortened V by 7 bases and J by 6 bases, and 10 bases separated the two germline ends. CDR1 and CDR2 from the germline V gene are MNHEY and SVGAGI. CDR3 loop: CASTLSGQPQHF. As DNA, the CDR3 is TGTGCCAGCACTCTATCTGGTCAGCCCCAGCATTTT.

The CDR3 reads CASSPPKRTGSYEQYF. CDR3 bases: TGTGCCAGCAGCCCACCTAAAAGGACAGGGTCCTACGAGCAGTACTTC. The gene calls are TRBV7-2 and TRBJ2-7, with 8 positions matching TRBD1. Germline values: CDR1 SGHTA, CDR2 FQGNSA. This CDR3 region has 16 residues. V lost 5 bases, J lost 1 base, and 10 bases stayed unmatched. Together with reference TRBV7-2 and TRBJ2-7, the CDR3 gives the full variable domain: GAGVSQSPSNKVTEKGKDVELRCDPISGHTALYWYRQSLGQGLEFLIYFQGNSAPDKSGLPSDRFSAERTGGSVSTLTIQRTQQEDSAVYLCASSPPKRTGSYEQYFGPGTRLTVT.

V is TRBV5-1 and J is TRBJ1-3; 8 bases fit TRBD1. The J segment lost 2 bases and the V segment lost 4 bases, leaving 5 bases of the junction unmatched. The CDR3 spans 15 residues. The V gene's germline CDR1 is SGHRS and CDR2 YFSETQ. The CDR3 here is CASSQTGGTGNTIYF. DNA of the CDR3: TGCGCCAGCAGCCAAACAGGGGGGACTGGAAACACCATATATTTT.

This clone was seen a handful of times. This chain uses TRBV7-9 with TRBJ1-1; a possible D gene is TRBD1 (5 bases). CDR1 SEHNR and CDR2 FQNEAQ come from the germline V gene (reference sequence). The CDR3 loop spans 14 amino acids. V was clipped by 1 base and J by 6 bases, with 12 bases between them. CDR3 in DNA: TGTGCCAGCAGCTTAGAAGGGGATTACGCTGAAGCTTTCTTT. Protein: CASSLEGDYAEAFF.

This chain joins TRBV30 and TRBJ2-7, with 8 bases aligning to TRBD1. Germline CDR1 and CDR2: GTSNPN and SVGIG (reference sequence). The CDR3 runs 13 residues. J gave up 3 bases and V 4 bases, and 5 bases lay outside the gene matches. The chain's CDR3 is CAWNEDRGYEQYF. Here the CDR3 DNA reads TGTGCCTGGAACGAAGACAGGGGCTACGAGCAGTACTTC.

The V and J genes are TRBV4-1 and TRBJ1-5; D is undetermined. The CDR3 consists of 13 residues. Trimming removed 0 bases at V and 5 bases at J, with 5 bases between. Germline values: CDR1 MGHRA, CDR2 YSYEKL. CDR3 sequence: CASSQESDQPQHF. CDR3 DNA: TGCGCCAGCAGCCAAGAATCGGATCAGCCCCAGCATTTT.

The chain has TRBV5-1 and TRBJ2-6; possibly TRBD1 for D (5 bases). Trimming removed 0 bases from V and 4 bases from J, with 14 bases in between. The CDR3 runs to 17 residues. CDR1 SGHRS and CDR2 YFSETQ come from the germline V gene. The CDR3 loop is CASSLGRGARGANVLTF. CDR3 nucleotides: TGCGCCAGCAGCTTGGGCCGTGGGGCGAGGGGGGCCAACGTCCTGACTTTC.

J is TRBJ1-2 and V is TRBV2, with D unclear. The germline V and J ends were trimmed by 4 bases and 5 bases, with 14 bases remaining between them. Germline V gene sequence: CDR1 SNHLY, CDR2 FYNNEI. This CDR3 region has 14 residues. CDR3 sequence (DNA): TGTGCCAGCAGTGGGACGCCTCCGGGATATGGCTACACCTTC. Translation: CASSGTPPGYGYTF.

The chain is built from TRBV18 and TRBJ2-4; D is possibly TRBD1 (6 bases). Germline CDR1 KGHSH, CDR2 LQKENI. Between the trimmed V and J ends, which lost 4 bases and 9 bases, there was a span of 19 bases. The CDR3 is 15 amino acids. This chain's CDR3 is CASSRDGRGGGIQYF. The CDR3 bases are TGTGCCAGCTCACGGGACGGCAGGGGCGGCGGCATTCAGTACTTC.

The CDR3 sequence: CASSQEGGQGVGQPQHF. The CDR3 bases are TGTGCCAGCAGCCAAGAAGGGGGACAGGGGGTGGGTCAGCCCCAGCATTTT. The rearrangement uses TRBV4-2 and TRBJ1-5; 11 positions match TRBD1. J lost 6 bases, V lost 0 bases, and 7 bases had no gene match. This CDR3 is 17 amino acids long. Per germline, CDR1 LGHNA and CDR2 YNFKEQ.

This chain links TRBV5-4 with TRBJ2-7, with D uncertain. The germline V gene has CDR1 SGHNT and CDR2 YYREEE (reference sequence). The CDR3 totals 13 residues. Between the trimmed V and J ends, which lost 1 base and 2 bases, there was a span of 7 bases. CDR3 sequence: CASSLMETYEQYF. The CDR3 bases are TGTGCCAGCAGCTTGATGGAGACCTACGAGCAGTACTTC.

CDR3 sequence reads: CASSRTSDNEQFF. For the CDR3, the DNA is TGTGCCAGCAGCAGGACTAGCGACAATGAGCAGTTCTTC. V is TRBV7-2 and J is TRBJ2-1, with 9 bases that match TRBD2. CDR1 and CDR2 (germline): SGHTA, FQGNSA. V was clipped by 5 bases and J by 5 bases; unmatched bases: 1. The CDR3 is 13 amino acids.

This clone was observed a single time. The chain uses TRBV7-7 and TRBJ2-5; 13 positions agree with TRBD2. V shed 1 base, J shed 2 bases, and the junction held 7 bases outside the gene matches. Germline V gene sequence: CDR1 SSHAT, CDR2 FNYEAQ (reference sequence). The CDR3 runs to 18 residues. DNA for the CDR3: TGTGCCAGCAGCTTAGAGGGGACTAGCGGGACCGTTCAAGAGACCCAGTACTTC. Translating it yields CASSLEGTSGTVQETQYF. Filled out from reference TRBV7-7 and TRBJ2-5, the complete variable domain reads GAGVSQSPRYKVTKRGQDVTLRCDPISSHATLYWYQQALGQGPEFLTYFNYEAQPDKSGLPSDRFSAERPEGSISTLTIQRTEQRDSAMYRCASSLEGTSGTVQETQYFGPGTRLLVL.

The CDR3 nucleotides are TGTGCCAGCAGTTACGTTAGGAACACCGGGGAGCTGTTTTTT. Its protein product is CASSYVRNTGELFF. J is TRBJ2-2 and V is TRBV6-2 or TRBV6-3, with no clear D. Trimming left V 2 bases short and J 1 base short, with 5 bases between. The CDR3 contains 14 residues. CDR1 and CDR2 from the germline V gene are MNHEY and SVGEGT.

This sequence joins TRBV19 and TRBJ2-3; 7 bases are shared with TRBD2. Per germline, CDR1 LNHDA and CDR2 SQIVND (reference sequence). This CDR3 contains 14 residues. The trim removed 3 bases at V and 5 bases at J, leaving 5 bases unmatched. The DNA for the CDR3 is TGTGCCAGTAGTATGGGAGGGGCGGGAGATACGCAGTATTTT. Amino acids: CASSMGGAGDTQYF.

The V gene is TRBV3-1 (or the pseudogene TRBV3-2), the J gene TRBJ1-3; D is uncertain. Germline-derived CDR1 and CDR2 are LGHDT and YNNKEL (reference sequence). V gave up 7 bases and J gave up 0 bases, with 7 bases separating them. This CDR3 comprises 13 residues. The CDR3 loop reads CASTGTSGNTIYF. The DNA for the CDR3 is TGTGCCAGCACAGGTACCTCTGGAAACACCATATATTTT.

The chain joins TRBV16 to TRBJ1-1, with 7 bases aligning to TRBD1. CDR1 and CDR2 from the germline V gene are KGHSY and FQNENV. The V segment lost 4 bases and the J segment 2 bases; nucleotides outside the gene matches: 4. The length of the CDR3 is 14 residues. CDR3 sequence: CASSRGQANTEAFF. Written as DNA, the CDR3 is TGTGCCAGCAGCCGCGGACAGGCCAACACTGAAGCTTTCTTT.

The chain links TRBV28 to TRBJ2-7; D is ambiguous. Trimming pared 1 base from V and 3 bases from J, leaving 10 bases between. This CDR3 spans 14 amino acids. Germline V lookup: CDR1 MDHEN, CDR2 SYDVKM. As DNA, the CDR3 is TGTGCCAGCAGTTTATTTGGCAGTCGCTACGAGCAGTACTTC. Translated: CASSLFGSRYEQYF.

The chain recombines TRBV5-1 with TRBJ1-2, with D perhaps matching TRBD1 (6 bases). CDR3 length: 16 amino acids. V was cut by 0 bases and J by 1 base, with 13 bases left in between. Germline V lookup: CDR1 SGHRS, CDR2 YFSETQ. The CDR3 region has the DNA TGCGCCAGCAGCTTGGCGCCAGGGGATCTTAACTATGGCTACACCTTC. Its translation: CASSLAPGDLNYGYTF. Drawing the rest from reference TRBV5-1 and TRBJ1-2, the complete variable domain is KAGVTQTPRYLIKTRGQQVTLSCSPISGHRSVSWYQQTPGQGLQFLFEYFSETQRNKGNFPGRFSGRQFSNSRSEMNVSTLELGDSALYLCASSLAPGDLNYGYTFGSGTRLTVV.